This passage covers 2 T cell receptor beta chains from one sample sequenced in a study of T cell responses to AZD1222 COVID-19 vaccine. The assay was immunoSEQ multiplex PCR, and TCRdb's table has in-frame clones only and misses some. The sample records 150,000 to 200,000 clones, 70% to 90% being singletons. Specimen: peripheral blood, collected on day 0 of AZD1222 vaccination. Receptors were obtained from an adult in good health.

The CDR3 protein is CASSSRAGGGSPLHF. CDR3 DNA sequence: TGTGCCAGCAGCAGCAGGGCGGGCGGGGGTTCACCCCTCCACTTT. V gene TRBV7-3 combines with J gene TRBJ1-6, with D possibly being TRBD1 (5 bases). Per germline, CDR1 SGHTA and CDR2 FQGTGA. V lost 5 bases, J lost 9 bases, and 17 bases lay in between. The CDR3 sequence is 15 residues long.

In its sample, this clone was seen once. DNA for the CDR3: TGCGCCAGCAGCTTGGCAAACCGAGGGGGGCTAGCGGGTAACAATGAGCAGTTCTTC. Translation gives CASSLANRGGLAGNNEQFF. The chain carries TRBV5-1 and TRBJ2-1; 8 nucleotides align to TRBD2. This CDR3 region has 19 residues. The germline V gene encodes CDR1 SGHRS and CDR2 YFSETQ. Trimming took 0 bases from V and 5 from J; bases not matched to a gene: 16. The whole variable domain, remainder taken from reference TRBV5-1 and TRBJ2-1, is KAGVTQTPRYLIKTRGQQVTLSCSPISGHRSVSWYQQTPGQGLQFLFEYFSETQRNKGNFPGRFSGRQFSNSRSEMNVSTLELGDSALYLCASSLANRGGLAGNNEQFFGPGTRLTVL.